These 26 T cell receptor beta chains share one sample of origin, sequenced in a study of blood T cell repertoires in COVID-19. Libraries were prepared by immunoSEQ multiplex PCR; TCRdb keeps only in-frame clonotypes and omits some of them. In the table there are around 200,000 clones, around nine tenths of which are singletons. Sequenced: peripheral blood. The receptor source for this set is a woman younger than 35 who had recovered from COVID-19.

V is TRBV5-4 and J is TRBJ2-1; 7 bases align to TRBD1. The V gene's germline CDR1 is SGHNT and CDR2 YYREEE (reference sequence). Trimming removed 7 bases from V and 6 bases from J; junction bases left unmatched: 4. The CDR3 length is 12 residues. DNA of the CDR3: TGTGCCAGCCGGGGACAGCGCAATGAGCAGTTCTTC. This codes for CASRGQRNEQFF.

V gene TRBV7-9 combines with J gene TRBJ1-1; D call uncertain. Trimming left V 5 bases short and J 0 bases short, with 13 bases between. CDR3 length: 15 amino acids. Germline values: CDR1 SEHNR, CDR2 FQNEAQ (reference sequence). CDR3: CASSPKTRLNTEAFF. The CDR3, as DNA: TGTGCCAGCAGCCCAAAGACTCGATTGAACACTGAAGCTTTCTTT.

The rearrangement links TRBV5-4 to TRBJ2-4, with TRBD1 matching over 12 bases. This CDR3 has 15 residues. Trimming at V came to 5 bases and at J to 8 bases, leaving 8 bases not matched to a gene. The germline gives CDR1 SGHNT, CDR2 YYREEE (reference sequence). CDR3 in amino acids: CASRYGTGGADIQYF. The CDR3 coding sequence is TGTGCCAGCAGATACGGGACAGGGGGCGCGGACATTCAGTACTTC. Looking up the rest from reference TRBV5-4 and TRBJ2-4 gives the full variable domain: ETGVTQSPTHLIKTRGQQVTLRCSSQSGHNTVSWYQQALGQGPQFIFQYYREEENGRGNFPPRFSGLQFPNYSSELNVNALELDDSALYLCASRYGTGGADIQYFGAGTRLSVL.

This clone was detected only once. The rearrangement uses TRBV24-1 and TRBJ2-5; weak D call: TRBD2 (6 bases). Trimming took 5 bases from V and 2 from J, leaving 14 bases between them. The CDR3 length is 15 residues. In germline, CDR1 is KGHDR, CDR2 SFDVKD. CDR3 residues: CATSGGTGWQETQYF. The CDR3 nucleotides read TGTGCCACCAGTGGCGGGACGGGGTGGCAAGAGACCCAGTACTTC.

This clone was found once. V usage is TRBV21-1 and J usage is TRBJ1-4. TRBV21-1 is flagged as a pseudogene. This CDR3 is 19 amino acids long. The CDR3 DNA follows: TGTGCCAGCAGCAAATCGACCGGCCCCCGGGTAATATCTAATGAAAAACTGTTTTTT. Translated, it gives CASSKSTGPRVISNEKLFF.

CDR3 nucleotides: TGTGCCAGCAGCGACCAACAGGGGGGGGTCACTGAAGCTTTCTTT. Encoded protein: CASSDQQGGVTEAFF. The chain recombines TRBV7-2 with TRBJ1-1; 8 nucleotides agree with TRBD1. V lost 5 bases and J lost 4; bases outside the gene matches: 9. CDR1 and CDR2 (germline): SGHTA, FQGNSA. The CDR3 sequence is 15 residues long.

The V and J genes are TRBV5-1 and TRBJ2-7; 10 bases line up with TRBD2. This CDR3 contains 14 residues. V lost 6 bases and J lost 2; bases outside the gene matches: 5. CDR1 and CDR2 from the germline V gene are SGHRS and YFSETQ. The CDR3 loop reads CASKTLAGPYEQYV. The CDR3 DNA reads TGCGCCAGCAAGACACTAGCGGGACCCTACGAGCAGTACGTC.

The chain joins TRBV4-1 to TRBJ1-5; TRBD1 is a possible D gene (5 bases). Germline CDR1 MGHRA, CDR2 YSYEKL. Trimming took off 0 bases at V and 2 bases at J, with 11 bases between the two ends. The CDR3 sequence is 16 residues long. CDR3 nucleotides: TGCGCCAGCAGCCAAGATGGGGGGTTAGGCAATCAGCCCCAGCATTTT. Its protein product is CASSQDGGLGNQPQHF.

V is TRBV7-3 and J is TRBJ1-4; TRBD1 matches at 11 bases. Germline values: CDR1 SGHTA, CDR2 FQGTGA. The CDR3 sequence is 15 residues long. J gave up 9 bases and V 2 bases, and 5 bases lay outside the gene matches. CDR3 nucleotide sequence: TGTGCCAGCAGCTTAGACGGGACAGGGGGACAAAAACTGTTTTTT. It translates to CASSLDGTGGQKLFF.

The V call is TRBV30, the J call TRBJ2-3, with 9 bases matching TRBD2. The V segment lost 6 bases and the J segment 3 bases; nucleotides outside the gene matches: 10. Per germline, CDR1 GTSNPN and CDR2 SVGIG (reference sequence). CDR3 length equals 15 residues. The CDR3 reads CACLVGSGSTDTQYF. DNA for the CDR3: TGTGCCTGTCTCGTGGGTAGCGGGAGTACAGATACGCAGTATTTT. The complete variable domain, with remaining parts taken from reference TRBV30 and TRBJ2-3, reads SQTIHQWPATLVQPVGSPLSLECTVEGTSNPNLYWYRQAAGRGLQLLFYSVGIGQISSEVPQNLSASRPQDRQFILSSKKLLLSDSGFYLCACLVGSGSTDTQYFGPGTRLTVL.

The genes are TRBV6-5 and TRBJ1-6; D remains ambiguous. The length of the CDR3 is 13 residues. Between the trimmed V and J ends, which lost 1 base and 10 bases, there was a span of 8 bases. Germline CDR1 and CDR2: MNHEY and SVGAGI. The CDR3 region has the DNA TGTGCCAGCAGTTACTTTTCGAGGTCACCCCTCCACTTT. Translation gives CASSYFSRSPLHF.

The chain carries TRBV9 and TRBJ2-2; 7 bases agree with TRBD1. The CDR3 runs 14 residues. V was pared by 3 bases and J by 4 bases, with 3 bases of the junction left unmatched. Germline V gives CDR1 SGDLS, CDR2 YYNGEE. CDR3 DNA sequence: TGTGCCAGCAGCGAGGGACAGCCCACCGGGGAGCTGTTTTTT. Translated, it gives CASSEGQPTGELFF.

The chain employs TRBV2 and TRBJ2-7, with 9 bases fitting TRBD1. V gave up 6 bases and J gave up 2 bases; unmatched junction bases: 8. The CDR3 extends over 15 amino acids. The germline V gene has CDR1 SNHLY and CDR2 FYNNEI. The CDR3, as DNA: TGTGCCAGCAGGGAAACAGGGGGCGAACCCTACGAGCAGTACGTC. Translated: CASRETGGEPYEQYV.

The V call is TRBV13, the J call TRBJ2-5; 8 bases are a match to TRBD1. This CDR3 has 15 residues. Germline lookup yields CDR1 PRHDT and CDR2 FYEKMQ (reference sequence). V shed 5 bases, J shed 4 bases, and the junction held 9 bases outside the gene matches. Here the CDR3 DNA reads TGTGCCAGCAGCCAGAGGCAGGGGGCACGAGAGACCCAGTACTTC. It specifies CASSQRQGARETQYF.

The V and J genes are TRBV6-5 and TRBJ2-2; 7 bases agree with TRBD2. CDR3 length: 13 amino acids. With V trimmed by 5 bases and J by 4 bases, 1 base remained unmatched. Germline V gives CDR1 MNHEY, CDR2 SVGAGI. CDR3 residues: CASSPSGTGELFF. The DNA of the CDR3 is TGTGCCAGCAGTCCTAGCGGCACCGGGGAGCTGTTTTTT.

The genes are TRBV4-1 and TRBJ2-2, with a weak D call TRBD2 (7 bases). V was clipped by 4 bases and J by 2 bases, with 17 bases between them. Germline CDR1 MGHRA, CDR2 YSYEKL. The CDR3 totals 17 residues. The DNA for the CDR3 is TGCGCCAGCAGCCTCACGTTGGGCGGGGGCAACACCGGGGAGCTGTTTTTT. This gives the protein CASSLTLGGGNTGELFF.

The chain combines TRBV5-5 with TRBJ2-7; 7 bases fit TRBD1. Germline trimming cut 2 bases from V and 3 bases from J; bases unmatched to any gene: 11. CDR3 size: 16 residues. Germline V gives CDR1 SGHKS, CDR2 YYEKEE (reference sequence). The CDR3 DNA is TGTGCCAGCAGCTTAGGCCCGGGACAGAGGAACTACGAGCAGTACTTC. Translation: CASSLGPGQRNYEQYF.

The chain has TRBV5-6 and TRBJ2-7, with 8 bases fitting TRBD1. V lost 4 bases and J lost 10; bases outside the gene matches: 10. This CDR3 spans 13 amino acids. Germline V gene lookup returns CDR1 SGHDT and CDR2 YYEEEE. The CDR3 DNA reads TGTGCCAGCAGCCGTCAGGACAGGGCGGAACAGTACGTC. Translating gives CASSRQDRAEQYV.

This clone was seen only once. This chain links TRBV19 with TRBJ2-2; 14 bases are shared with TRBD2. J was trimmed by 9 bases and V by 6 bases; bases with no gene match: 6. CDR3 length: 15 residues. Germline CDR1 and CDR2: LNHDA and SQIVND (reference sequence). CDR3 nucleotides: TGTGCCAGTAGCGTGGGACTAGCGGGGGTTTGGGAGCTGTTTTTT. Amino acid sequence: CASSVGLAGVWELFF.

The genes are TRBV24-1 and TRBJ1-5, with 9 bases lining up with TRBD1. The germline V gene encodes CDR1 KGHDR and CDR2 SFDVKD. With V trimmed by 4 bases and J by 5 bases, 2 bases remained unmatched. The CDR3 has 14 residues. The CDR3 region is CATSDGTGYQPQHF. In nucleotides, the CDR3 is TGTGCCACCAGTGACGGGACAGGGTATCAGCCCCAGCATTTT.

J is TRBJ1-4 and V is TRBV5-6; D is perhaps TRBD1 (6 bases). Trimming removed 4 bases at V and 7 bases at J, with 17 bases between. Germline CDR1 and CDR2: SGHDT and YYEEEE. The CDR3 contains 15 residues. The CDR3 loop reads CASSTGWVQSEKLFF. DNA of the CDR3: TGTGCCAGCAGCACAGGGTGGGTTCAAAGTGAAAAACTGTTTTTT.

The chain employs TRBV12-3 or TRBV12-4 and TRBJ2-1; D is possibly TRBD1 (5 bases). V was shortened by 3 bases and J by 6 bases, with 9 bases between the two germline ends. The CDR3 has 13 amino acids. The CDR3 spells CASSFDSVNEQFF. DNA of the CDR3: TGTGCCAGCAGTTTTGACAGCGTCAATGAGCAGTTCTTC.

This clone was detected a few times. V and J are TRBV5-5 and TRBJ1-5, with a possible D match to TRBD1 (5 bases). This CDR3 comprises 13 residues. CDR1 SGHKS and CDR2 YYEKEE come from the germline V gene (reference sequence). The V gene lost 1 base and the J gene lost 7 bases, with 9 bases spanning the gap. CDR3 DNA: TGTGCCAGCAGCTTGCGGGGGGACCAGCCCCAGCATTTT. Translated: CASSLRGDQPQHF. The full variable domain, completed using reference TRBV5-5 and TRBJ1-5, is DAGVTQSPTHLIKTRGQQVTLRCSPISGHKSVSWYQQVLGQGPQFIFQYYEKEERGRGNFPDRFSARQFPNYSSELNVNALLLGDSALYLCASSLRGDQPQHFGDGTRLSIL.

The rearrangement uses TRBV19 and TRBJ1-5; D possibly corresponds to TRBD1 (5 bases). In germline, CDR1 is LNHDA, CDR2 SQIVND (reference sequence). Between the trimmed V and J ends, which lost 3 bases and 2 bases, there was a span of 8 bases. This CDR3 comprises 14 residues. The DNA of the CDR3 is TGTGCCAGTAGTATTCTAGGGGGCAATCAGCCCCAGCATTTT. The encoded protein is CASSILGGNQPQHF.

CDR3 residues: CASSPSGVSPLHF. The CDR3 coding sequence is TGTGCCAGCAGTCCATCGGGGGTCTCACCCCTCCACTTT. V usage is TRBV7-2 and J usage is TRBJ1-6; maybe TRBD1 (5 bases). Germline values: CDR1 SGHTA, CDR2 FQGNSA. This CDR3 has 13 residues. Between the trimmed V and J ends, which lost 6 bases and 10 bases, there was a span of 13 bases.

The chain has TRBV19 and TRBJ1-4; 7 nucleotides match TRBD1. Looked up from germline, CDR1 is LNHDA and CDR2 is SQIVND (reference sequence). This CDR3 comprises 14 residues. Trimming cost V 6 bases and J 7 bases; bases outside gene matches: 8. The CDR3 DNA follows: TGTGCCAGTAGCGTACAGGGGTCGGTTGAAAAACTGTTTTTT. This codes for CASSVQGSVEKLFF. Looking up the rest from reference TRBV19 and TRBJ1-4 gives the full variable domain: DGGITQSPKYLFRKEGQNVTLSCEQNLNHDAMYWYRQDPGQGLRLIYYSQIVNDFQKGDIAEGYSVSREKKESFPLTVTSAQKNPTAFYLCASSVQGSVEKLFFGSGTQLSVL.